What follows is one T cell receptor beta chain and its context. Antigen: not known. Generated by immunoSEQ multiplex PCR, the TCRdb table keeps only in-frame clones and is missing some. The sample consists of 130,000 to 150,000 clones, over 80% of them appearing once. The data were taken from a study of cytomegalovirus exposure and HLA in healthy donors. General study findings and limits: It was reportedly the case that the classifier diagnosed cytomegalovirus status with high specificity and sensitivity. Researchers reported that three CMV-associated chains were confirmed in vitro as CMV antigen-specific. The authors enumerated under 200 TCR beta chains as linked to cytomegalovirus. The finding came from a later analysis; first-cohort TCR clusters tended to co-occur in the roughly 120 validation repertoires.

The CDR3 has 10 residues. The germline V and J ends were trimmed by 1 base and 8 bases, with 3 bases remaining between them. Germline CDR1 is SGHTS and CDR2 is YDEGEE. This rearrangement joins TRBV5-8 to TRBJ1-1; D not certain. Sample: PBMCs. This TCR was sampled from a young man in good health and CMV-seropositive. As DNA, the CDR3 is TGTGCCAGCAGCTTGCGGGAAGCTTTCTTT. This gives the protein CASSLREAFF. Together with reference TRBV5-8 and TRBJ1-1, the CDR3 gives the full variable domain: EAGVTQSPTHLIKTRGQQATLRCSPISGHTSVYWYQQALGLGLQFLLWYDEGEERNRGNFPPRFSGRQFPNYSSELNVNALELEDSALYLCASSLREAFFGQGTRLTVV.